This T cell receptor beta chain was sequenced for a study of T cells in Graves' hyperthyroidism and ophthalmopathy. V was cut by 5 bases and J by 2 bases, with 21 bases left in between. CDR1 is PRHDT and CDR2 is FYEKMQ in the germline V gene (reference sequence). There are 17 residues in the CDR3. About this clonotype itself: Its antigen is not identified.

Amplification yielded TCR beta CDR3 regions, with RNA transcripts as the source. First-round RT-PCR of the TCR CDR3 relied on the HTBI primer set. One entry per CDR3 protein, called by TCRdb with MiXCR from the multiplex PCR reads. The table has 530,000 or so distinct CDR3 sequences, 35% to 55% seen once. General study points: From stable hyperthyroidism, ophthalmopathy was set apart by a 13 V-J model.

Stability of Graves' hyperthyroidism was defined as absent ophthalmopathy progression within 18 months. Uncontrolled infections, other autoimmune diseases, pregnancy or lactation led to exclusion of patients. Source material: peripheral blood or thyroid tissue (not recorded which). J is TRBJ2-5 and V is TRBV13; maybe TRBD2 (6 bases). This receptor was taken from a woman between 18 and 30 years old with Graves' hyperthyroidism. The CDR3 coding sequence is TGTGCCAGCAGCCCTCTCTTGGGGTTAGCGGTTCAAGAGACCCAGTACTTC. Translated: CASSPLLGLAVQETQYF.